This T cell receptor (beta chain) appears in the sequencing data of a study of cytomegalovirus exposure and HLA in healthy donors. Findings and caveats of the study: Reports indicate that TCR beta sequences accurately predicted the HLA-A and HLA-B alleles of most subjects.

With regard to this clone: The antigen is not known.

The CDR3 covers 16 residues. CDR1 is SGHRS, CDR2 YFSETQ, per germline. Losses at the gene ends were 4 bases for V and 1 base for J; bases not matched to a gene: 2. Use of 60 Vbeta and 13 Jbeta primers characterized the PCR. Method: immunoSEQ multiplex PCR; TCRdb's copy keeps in-frame clones and lacks some. This sample has 140,000 to 150,000 clones, with around 82% found just once. Source material: PBMCs. The chain carries TRBV5-1 and TRBJ2-2, with 12 bases matching TRBD1. This TCR was sampled from a woman under 30 in good health and CMV-seropositive. CDR3 nucleotide sequence: TGCGCCAGCAGCGGGACAGGGGGCAGGAACACCGGGGAGCTGTTTTTT. This sequence encodes CASSGTGGRNTGELFF.